The next 15 T cell receptor beta chains were all read from a single sample in a study of T-cell reconstitution after alpha-beta-depleted transplantation in children. Preparing the TCRbeta library involved the use of unique molecular identifiers. MiXCR was run by TCRdb on the PCR reads, yielding one entry per CDR3 protein. The sample includes over 200,000 distinct CDR3 sequences, over 15% seen only once; the top ten take approximately 40%. Here the sequenced sample was PBMCs, mostly from graft donor cells, taken 360 days after TCRalphabeta/CD19-depleted stem cell transplant. These receptors all come from a male patient aged 2-15 years who had a stem cell transplant for acute lymphoblastic leukemia, so the T cells may come from the graft donor.

This clonotype was seen at least ten times. Compared with germline, one end of the junction differs, possibly owing to a read error. The V gene is TRBV5-1, the J gene TRBJ2-5, with D hard to call. Germline CDR1 and CDR2: SGHRS and YFSETQ. The CDR3 is 13 amino acids. CDR3 nucleotide sequence: TGTGCCAGCAGCCTCGGGCCTGGTGAGACCCAGTACTTC. This gives the protein CASSLGPGETQYF.

V is TRBV20-1 and J is TRBJ1-2; D not certain. V shed 0 bases and J shed 2 bases, with 10 bases lying between them. This CDR3 spans 14 amino acids. Germline values: CDR1 DFQATT, CDR2 SNEGSKA (reference sequence). The CDR3 bases are TGCAGTGCTAGAGATGTGCGCTCCAACTATGGCTACACCTTC. This translates into CSARDVRSNYGYTF.

This clonotype was seen more than once but under ten times. This sequence joins TRBV6-5 and TRBJ2-1; D not resolved. Germline values: CDR1 MNHEY, CDR2 SVGAGI. Trimming left V 2 bases short and J 0 bases short, with 11 bases between. This CDR3 comprises 16 residues. The CDR3, as DNA: TGTGCCAGCAGTTACGAGTTTCCACCCTCCTACAATGAGCAGTTCTTC. Encoded protein: CASSYEFPPSYNEQFF.

The chain recombines TRBV11-2 with TRBJ2-3, with 8 bases identical to TRBD1. CDR1 and CDR2 (germline): SGHAT, FQNNGV. CDR3 length: 15 residues. Trimming took 4 bases from V and 11 from J; bases not matched to a gene: 14. The CDR3 DNA reads as TGTGCCAGCAGCTCAGTACCCCGGGGGACAGGAATGCAGTATTTT. Translating it yields CASSSVPRGTGMQYF.

The rearrangement uses TRBV29-1 and TRBJ2-7, with TRBD1 as a possible D gene (6 bases). Germline V gene sequence: CDR1 SQVTM, CDR2 ANQGSEA. V gave up 6 bases and J gave up 0 bases, with 18 bases separating them. The CDR3 consists of 15 residues. CDR3 loop: CSVLQPGQVSYEQYF. The CDR3 DNA reads as TGCAGCGTGTTACAACCGGGACAAGTCTCCTACGAGCAGTACTTC.

This clonotype was counted a few times. This chain joins TRBV7-2 and TRBJ2-3; D assignment may be TRBD1 or TRBD2 (5 bases each). Per the germline V gene, CDR1 is SGHTA and CDR2 is FQGNSA. There are 16 residues in the CDR3. V lost 1 base and J 0 bases, leaving 11 bases between the germline ends. CDR3 DNA: TGTGCCAGCAGCTTAGTTGGGGGATCTAGCACAGATACGCAGTATTTT. This gives the protein CASSLVGGSSTDTQYF. The whole variable domain, filled in from reference TRBV7-2 and TRBJ2-3, reads GAGVSQSPSNKVTEKGKDVELRCDPISGHTALYWYRQSLGQGLEFLIYFQGNSAPDKSGLPSDRFSAERTGGSVSTLTIQRTQQEDSAVYLCASSLVGGSSTDTQYFGPGTRLTVL.

This clonotype was counted between two and nine times. V usage is TRBV29-1 and J usage is TRBJ1-2; TRBD1 matches at 7 bases. The V gene end was trimmed by 5 bases and the J gene end by 6 bases; junction bases not matched to a gene: 9. Germline CDR1 and CDR2: SQVTM and ANQGSEA. The CDR3 has 13 residues. CDR3 sequence (DNA): TGCAGCGTTAATCCACAGGGGAGTCATGGCTACACCTTC. This translates into CSVNPQGSHGYTF. The full variable domain, in which reference TRBV29-1 and TRBJ1-2 provide the parts outside the CDR3, is SAVISQKPSRDICQRGTSLTIQCQVDSQVTMMFWYRQQPGQSLTLIATANQGSEATYESGFVIDKFPISRPNLTFSTLTVSNMSPEDSSIYLCSVNPQGSHGYTFGSGTRLTVV.

Only a few counts were recorded for this clonotype. The J gene is TRBJ1-5, the V gene TRBV13, with D hard to call. In germline, CDR1 is PRHDT, CDR2 FYEKMQ (reference sequence). The CDR3 length is 12 residues. The V gene lost 5 bases and the J gene lost 10 bases, with 12 bases spanning the gap. The CDR3 region has the DNA TGTGCCAGCAGCCGAGGGTTGGGTCCCCAGCATTTT. This encodes CASSRGLGPQHF.

This clonotype was seen just once. The rearrangement joins TRBV5-1 to TRBJ2-2; 10 nucleotides line up with TRBD1. The CDR3 extends over 16 amino acids. J lost 4 bases, V lost 3 bases, and 6 bases had no gene match. The germline CDR1 and CDR2 sequences are SGHRS and YFSETQ. The DNA for the CDR3 is TGCGCCAGCAGCTCGCCGGGACAGGGGTTCACCGGGGAGCTGTTTTTT. It yields the protein CASSSPGQGFTGELFF.

The chain carries TRBV6-5 and TRBJ2-4; D is unclear. Per germline, CDR1 MNHEY and CDR2 SVGAGI. V lost 2 bases to trimming and J lost 8 bases, with 4 bases between them. The CDR3 extends over 11 amino acids. CDR3 amino acids: CASSYADIQYF. The DNA for the CDR3 is TGTGCCAGCAGTTACGCGGACATTCAGTACTTC.

The chain recombines TRBV29-1 with TRBJ2-1; D remains ambiguous. V shed 4 bases and J shed 1 base, with 8 bases lying between them. This CDR3 spans 13 amino acids. Looked up from germline, CDR1 is SQVTM and CDR2 is ANQGSEA. CDR3 bases: TGCAGCGTTGGTAGATTGTCCTACAATGAGCAGTTCTTC. This encodes CSVGRLSYNEQFF.

This clonotype appeared a few times. The chain couples TRBV20-1 to TRBJ1-5; D not certain. This CDR3 has 13 amino acids. Trimming pared 2 bases from V and 1 base from J, leaving 6 bases between. Germline V CDR1 and CDR2: DFQATT, SNEGSKA (reference sequence). In DNA, the CDR3 is TGCAGTGCTAGACGGCAGAGCAATCAGCCCCAGCATTTT. Residues: CSARRQSNQPQHF.

This clonotype was seen repeatedly, ten times or more. The gene calls are TRBV29-1 and TRBJ2-5, with TRBD1 identical over 7 bases. The CDR3 totals 12 residues. J gave up 5 bases and V 7 bases, and 7 bases lay outside the gene matches. Per germline, CDR1 SQVTM and CDR2 ANQGSEA. The CDR3 DNA reads TGCAGCGGGGACAGCGGAGGCGAGACCCAGTACTTC. Amino acid sequence: CSGDSGGETQYF.

The sample holds many counts of this clonotype. This rearrangement joins TRBV29-1 to TRBJ2-7, with TRBD1 identical over 10 bases. Trimming took 6 bases from V and 2 from J; bases not matched to a gene: 4. CDR3 length: 13 amino acids. Germline CDR1 is SQVTM and CDR2 is ANQGSEA. For the CDR3, the DNA is TGCAGCGTCCCCGGGACAGGGGCCTACGAGCAGTACTTC. Translating it yields CSVPGTGAYEQYF.

The V call is TRBV7-2, the J call TRBJ1-6; TRBD1 matches 9 bases. The ends lost 1 base at V and 9 bases at J; junction bases unmatched: 7. The length of the CDR3 is 16 residues. CDR1 is SGHTA, CDR2 FQGNSA, per germline. The CDR3 sequence is CASSLGPPGQGSPLHF. The CDR3, as DNA: TGTGCCAGCAGCTTAGGGCCACCGGGACAGGGTTCACCCCTCCACTTT.